Listed below are T cell receptor beta chains from one sample, sequenced in a study of T cell clonotyping in hematopoietic cell transplantation. Generated by immunoSEQ multiplex PCR, the TCRdb table keeps only in-frame clones and is missing some. This table has some 29,000 clones, more than 65% appearing once. Sequencing used peripheral blood mononuclear cells, obtained before stem cell transplant. These TCRs come from a man aged 40-49 years with acute myeloid leukemia. Some clones in this sample may be carry-over from other donors' samples. Each CDR3 is given without its conserved first and last residue. A clone size is listed for some rows: how often the clone was seen (once, few, many), or a class if it is expanded.

v_call clone_size cdr3_aa
TRBV4-1 NA ASSRVPGQVGAF
TRBV7-6 NA ASSLVNIRGDTQY
TRBV27 NA ASSPRLTVLYGYT
TRBV27 NA ASSLYPEGGGEY
TRBV19 NA ASSLTGPGELF
TRBV5-6 NA ASSFGYGEKLF
TRBV7-2 NA ASSRRTVANYGYT
TRBV14 NA ASSPGRRAF
TRBV5-1 NA ASRLGVGNQETQY
TRBV27 NA ASSLTGAYGYT
TRBV27 NA ASRDRVGDSDQPQH
TRBV5-1 medium-sized ASSLREEESTEAF
TRBV5-6 NA ASSSILTWDADRTDTQY
TRBV5-1 NA ASSRSQTGTTAGNTIY
TRBV9 NA ASSPRPDSYNEQF
TRBV6-1 NA ASSELRSGSTPDTQY
TRBV28 NA ASSLTRGVREQY
TRBV28 once ASSLMDTQY
TRBV28 NA ASTIPGLANPQETQY
TRBV7-9 few ASSLALAGPVETQY
TRBV4-2 NA ASSQDTKATGDYGYT
TRBV4-1 NA ASSQGPRDRGRKGYGYT
TRBV9 NA ASRGTGEDGYT
TRBV19 NA ASSIWTENNEQF
TRBV6-5 few ASSPSKKTKQY
TRBV5-1 NA ASSSRGSMAQY
TRBV9 few ASRSAGNTIY
TRBV2 NA ATRARQSEQY
TRBV11-3 once ASSTSGGYNEQF
TRBV6-6 NA ASRRLGGRGNTIY
TRBV6-5 NA ASSYSTWEGAYEQY
TRBV25-1 NA ASRDDSRGRNGAF
TRBV9 NA ASSVGVDVSSPLH
TRBV7-9 NA ASIAKRIGTSGANEQF
TRBV19 few ASSGAGALLGYT
TRBV28 NA ASSFRAGAETQY
TRBV5-8 NA ASSLVQGASYEQY
TRBV6-5 NA ASSYSKTGRAF
TRBV9 NA ASSVASRDEQY
TRBV21-1 NA ARQLRGLYEQY
TRBV10-3 NA AIRGQASNTGELF
TRBV9 NA ASSPSPQESQY
TRBV4-1 once ASSQEISRAREQY
TRBV6-1 once ASSDTGPNEKLF
TRBV7-2 NA ASSGSRAGDTEAF
TRBV7-2 NA ASSSPPGTGKTGELF